The 7 T cell receptor beta chains presented below share a single source sample, sequenced in a study of cytomegalovirus exposure and HLA in healthy donors. Amplification used 60 Vbeta primers and 13 Jbeta primers. Assay used: immunoSEQ multiplex PCR; TCRdb lists only in-frame clones, some missing. The table includes approximately 140,000 clones, roughly four fifths detected once. The sequencing sample was made of PBMCs. These receptors were collected from a woman aged 60-70 years in good health and CMV-seronegative.

The V gene is TRBV28, the J gene TRBJ1-2, with D hard to call. CDR1 is MDHEN and CDR2 is SYDVKM in the germline V gene. Trimming removed 4 bases from V and 5 bases from J, with 5 bases in between. This CDR3 has 11 amino acids. CDR3 DNA: TGTGCCAGCAGTTCCCTGTATGGCTACACCTTC. As protein: CASSSLYGYTF.

CDR3 protein: CASSLGVGGNGYTF. CDR3 DNA sequence: TGTGCCAGCAGCTTAGGTGTAGGGGGAAATGGCTACACCTTC. The rearrangement links TRBV5-8 to TRBJ1-2; possibly TRBD1 for D (6 bases). The V end was cut by 2 bases, the J end by 6 bases, with 14 bases between. Germline-derived CDR1 and CDR2 are SGHTS and YDEGEE. The CDR3 sequence is 14 residues long.

The chain is built from TRBV5-1 and TRBJ2-5, with 9 bases matching TRBD1. Germline V gives CDR1 SGHRS, CDR2 YFSETQ. Unmatched junction bases numbered 3, after V lost 1 base and J lost 5 bases. The CDR3 has 14 residues. The CDR3 is CASSLTGGAETQYF. CDR3 DNA sequence: TGCGCCAGCAGCTTGACAGGGGGCGCGGAGACCCAGTACTTC.

This clone appeared once. The V gene is TRBV5-1, the J gene TRBJ1-1; 9 bases are a match to TRBD1. Per germline, CDR1 SGHRS and CDR2 YFSETQ. This CDR3 spans 12 amino acids. V was clipped by 8 bases and J by 8 bases; unmatched bases: 7. The CDR3 nucleotides are TGCGCCAGTACTGCGGGGACAGGGGAAGCTTTCTTT. As protein: CASTAGTGEAFF.

The chain links TRBV5-1 to TRBJ1-1; the match to TRBD1 covers 10 bases. The ends lost 7 bases at V and 0 bases at J; junction bases unmatched: 9. The CDR3 contains 16 residues. From germline, CDR1 is SGHRS and CDR2 YFSETQ. CDR3 in amino acids: CASAGTGVTMNTEAFF. DNA for the CDR3: TGCGCCAGCGCCGGGACAGGGGTTACAATGAACACTGAAGCTTTCTTT.

The rearrangement joins TRBV27 to TRBJ1-5, with D perhaps TRBD1 (6 bases). Germline values: CDR1 MNHEY, CDR2 SMNVEV (reference sequence). Deletions cut 3 bases from V and 7 bases from J, with 10 bases between. The CDR3 has 13 residues. DNA of the CDR3: TGTGCCAGCAGTTTCAGGGGTACCCAGCCCCAGCATTTT. Translated: CASSFRGTQPQHF.

The gene calls are TRBV6-1 and TRBJ1-1; D is unclear. Germline lookup yields CDR1 MNHNS and CDR2 SASEGT. The CDR3 spans 13 residues. V lost 5 bases and J 2 bases, leaving 9 bases between the germline ends. CDR3 coding DNA: TGTGCCAGCAGTTCGGGTCTAAACACTGAAGCTTTCTTT. Amino acids: CASSSGLNTEAFF.